This entry lists 7 T cell receptor beta chains sequenced from one sample in a study of OX40 agonist ivuxolimab in advanced cancers. The library was built by means of the immunoSEQ multiplex PCR assay. The table was pulled from immuneACCESS by TCRdb, which kept in-frame rearrangements only. Such tables lose some clones; where checked, under half of the loss comes from unresolved V genes, and the rest has no known cause. A total of 60,000 to 85,000 clones appear in this sample, over 80% of them only once. Together, the top ten hold 0.45% to 0.7% of the sample. The starting material was CD4+ or CD8+ T cells sorted from blood, obtained in a trial of the OX40 agonist ivuxolimab. These receptors were collected from an adult with an advanced solid tumor such as melanoma, head and neck, liver or kidney cancer.

The rearrangement links TRBV5-1 to TRBJ2-7; the D is unclear. The germline CDR1 and CDR2 sequences are SGHRS and YFSETQ. Trimming took off 4 bases at V and 4 bases at J, with 15 bases between the two ends. The CDR3 totals 14 residues. The CDR3 protein is CASSPPGRNYEQYF. DNA of the CDR3: TGCGCCAGCAGCCCCCCCGGGCGGAATTACGAGCAGTACTTC.

In regard to this clone: This same CDR3 is encoded by further DNA sequences in the sample. V gene TRBV5-1 combines with J gene TRBJ1-3; D perhaps matches TRBD1 (6 bases). Germline lookup yields CDR1 SGHRS and CDR2 YFSETQ. The CDR3 spans 16 residues. V was shortened by 2 bases and J by 0 bases, with 12 bases between the two germline ends. The CDR3 here is CASSLVSRGSGNTIYF. CDR3 in DNA: TGCGCCAGCAGCTTAGTTTCCAGGGGCTCTGGAAACACCATATATTTT.

The genes are TRBV6-5 and TRBJ2-6; D remains ambiguous. Germline CDR1 MNHEY, CDR2 SVGAGI. V shed 4 bases and J shed 2 bases, with 12 bases lying between them. The CDR3 has 16 amino acids. The CDR3 DNA is TGTGCCAGCAGTTTAACGTTACTCCCTGGGGCCAACGTCCTGACTTTC. It codes for CASSLTLLPGANVLTF.

On this clone: The identical CDR3 is also encoded by other nucleotide sequences in the sample. The V gene is TRBV6-5, the J gene TRBJ2-3; D possibly corresponds to TRBD2 (5 bases). The germline V gene encodes CDR1 MNHEY and CDR2 SVGAGI. Trimming shortened V by 5 bases and J by 3 bases, and 6 bases separated the two germline ends. There are 12 residues in the CDR3. In DNA form, the CDR3 reads TGTGCCAGCAGTCGGGGAACAGATACGCAGTATTTT. Its translation is CASSRGTDTQYF.

The chain has TRBV20-1 and TRBJ1-2, with TRBD1 as a possible D gene (6 bases). This CDR3 region has 11 residues. Per germline, CDR1 DFQATT and CDR2 SNEGSKA (reference sequence). The chain's CDR3 is CTTGTGYGYTF. CDR3 DNA sequence: TGCACCACAGGGACGGGCTATGGCTACACCTTC.

J is TRBJ1-6 and V is TRBV4-3, with D unresolved. Trimming pared 0 bases from V and 7 bases from J, leaving 4 bases between. This CDR3 region has 13 residues. CDR1 is LGHNA, CDR2 YSLEER, per germline. CDR3 in DNA: TGCGCCAGCAGCCAAGACGTAAATTCACCCCTCCACTTT. This sequence encodes CASSQDVNSPLHF.

V and J are TRBV2 and TRBJ1-5; D perhaps matches TRBD1 (5 bases). The CDR3 loop spans 13 amino acids. Trimming took 5 bases from V and 1 from J, leaving 6 bases between them. Germline V gene lookup returns CDR1 SNHLY and CDR2 FYNNEI. The CDR3 loop reads CASSWDSNQPQHF. For the CDR3, the DNA is TGTGCCAGCAGTTGGGACAGCAATCAGCCCCAGCATTTT.